The 22 T cell receptor beta chains below were found in one sample sequenced in a study of T cell responses to AZD1222 COVID-19 vaccine. Sequencing used immunoSEQ multiplex PCR; TCRdb keeps in-frame clones, though not all of them. The table lists around 120,000 clones, around 85% of them singletons. This sample comprised peripheral blood, obtained on day 0 of AZD1222 vaccination. These receptors were taken from an adult in good health.

This chain connects TRBV5-1 to TRBJ1-2; D remains ambiguous. Germline CDR1 and CDR2: SGHRS and YFSETQ. Trimming left V 2 bases short and J 7 bases short, with 15 bases between. CDR3 length equals 14 residues. The DNA of the CDR3 is TGCGCCAGCAGCTTCGGCCCAGGCGGAGGTGGCTACACCTTC. Translated: CASSFGPGGGGYTF.

This chain connects TRBV5-1 to TRBJ1-6; tentatively, D is TRBD1 (5 bases). This CDR3 contains 13 residues. Trimming took 4 bases from V and 9 from J, leaving 11 bases between them. The germline gives CDR1 SGHRS, CDR2 YFSETQ. The CDR3 sequence: CASSRSGVSPLHF. The CDR3, as DNA: TGCGCCAGCAGCCGGTCGGGGGTTTCACCCCTCCACTTT.

The chain employs TRBV5-5 and TRBJ1-2; 7 nucleotides line up with TRBD1. Germline V gene data show CDR1 as SGHKS and CDR2 as YYEKEE (reference sequence). The CDR3 runs to 15 residues. Unmatched junction bases numbered 12, after V lost 2 bases and J lost 8 bases. The CDR3 protein is CASSLWTGGLRGYTF. For the CDR3, the DNA is TGTGCCAGCAGCTTATGGACAGGCGGCTTGAGGGGCTACACCTTC.

The DNA of the CDR3 is TGTGCCAGCAGCTTAGTTGGGGATACGCAGTATTTT. The encoded protein is CASSLVGDTQYF. The chain is built from TRBV11-2 and TRBJ2-3, with D unclear. Germline-derived CDR1 and CDR2 are SGHAT and FQNNGV. Deletions cut 1 base from V and 6 bases from J, with 5 bases between. The CDR3 is 12 amino acids.

The rearrangement uses TRBV7-9 and TRBJ1-4; the match to TRBD1 covers 8 bases. This CDR3 has 16 residues. CDR1 SEHNR and CDR2 FQNEAQ come from the germline V gene (reference sequence). The ends lost 5 bases at V and 6 bases at J; junction bases unmatched: 11. The CDR3 sequence: CASSKGQGLRDEKLFF. CDR3 coding DNA: TGTGCCAGCAGCAAAGGACAGGGTCTAAGGGATGAAAAACTGTTTTTT.

The DNA for the CDR3 is TGTGCCAGCAGTTCCGCCGGGACTAGCGGTTACAATGAGCAGTTCTTC. Translated: CASSSAGTSGYNEQFF. The chain joins TRBV6-5 to TRBJ2-1, with 11 bases aligning to TRBD2. CDR3 length: 16 amino acids. CDR1 is MNHEY and CDR2 is SVGAGI in the germline V gene. V was pared by 4 bases and J by 4 bases, with 6 bases of the junction left unmatched.

The chain recombines TRBV5-8 with TRBJ2-5; 13 bases match TRBD2. This CDR3 contains 16 residues. The germline V gene encodes CDR1 SGHTS and CDR2 YDEGEE. The V gene end was trimmed by 5 bases and the J gene end by 5 bases; junction bases not matched to a gene: 9. The CDR3 coding sequence is TGTGCCAGCAGACTCGGACTAGCGGGAGCGAAGGAGACCCAGTACTTC. It encodes CASRLGLAGAKETQYF. Using reference TRBV5-8 and TRBJ2-5 for the parts outside the CDR3, the full variable domain is EAGVTQSPTHLIKTRGQQATLRCSPISGHTSVYWYQQALGLGLQFLLWYDEGEERNRGNFPPRFSGRQFPNYSSELNVNALELEDSALYLCASRLGLAGAKETQYFGPGTRLLVL.

J is TRBJ2-7 and V is TRBV9; 10 positions match TRBD1. This CDR3 spans 17 amino acids. The ends lost 4 bases at V and 5 bases at J; junction bases unmatched: 15. The germline V gene encodes CDR1 SGDLS and CDR2 YYNGEE. DNA for the CDR3: TGTGCCAGCAGCCTAGGGCTACTGACAGGGGGCCAGGACGAGCAGTACTTC. As protein: CASSLGLLTGGQDEQYF.

The CDR3 here is CASSPPAEVYEQYF. CDR3 sequence (DNA): TGTGCCAGCAGCCCCCCCGCGGAGGTCTACGAGCAGTACTTC. V and J are TRBV11-2 and TRBJ2-7; D perhaps matches TRBD2 (5 bases). With 5 bases removed from V and 3 bases from J, the gap between germline ends came to 14 bases. The CDR3 length is 14 residues. Per germline, CDR1 SGHAT and CDR2 FQNNGV.

This chain joins TRBV19 and TRBJ1-2; maybe TRBD1 (5 bases). V shed 10 bases and J shed 0 bases, with 15 bases lying between them. Germline CDR1 and CDR2: LNHDA and SQIVND (reference sequence). The CDR3 has 14 residues. CDR3 nucleotides: TGTGCCACCGGAAGACAGAATCCTAACTATGGCTACACCTTC. As protein: CATGRQNPNYGYTF. Looking up the rest from reference TRBV19 and TRBJ1-2 gives the full variable domain: DGGITQSPKYLFRKEGQNVTLSCEQNLNHDAMYWYRQDPGQGLRLIYYSQIVNDFQKGDIAEGYSVSREKKESFPLTVTSAQKNPTAFYLCATGRQNPNYGYTFGSGTRLTVV.

The V gene is TRBV4-1, the J gene TRBJ1-3, with D hard to call. The germline CDR1 and CDR2 sequences are MGHRA and YSYEKL. V dropped 3 bases and J dropped 6 bases, with 9 bases sitting between them. This CDR3 is built from 13 residues. This chain's CDR3 is CASSQYFVNTIYF. CDR3 coding DNA: TGCGCCAGCAGCCAGTATTTCGTAAACACCATATATTTT.

The V call is TRBV7-8, the J call TRBJ1-2; unclear D gene. Per the germline V gene, CDR1 is SGHVS and CDR2 is FQNEAQ. The V and J ends lost 1 base and 4 bases respectively, with 10 bases between them. The CDR3 contains 14 residues. The CDR3 here is CASSLVWQAYGYTF. CDR3 DNA: TGTGCCAGCAGCTTAGTCTGGCAGGCCTATGGCTACACCTTC.

V and J are TRBV6-5 and TRBJ2-3; TRBD1 is a possible D gene (7 bases). The germline V gene has CDR1 MNHEY and CDR2 SVGAGI. With 0 bases removed from V and 5 bases from J, the gap between germline ends came to 15 bases. CDR3 size: 16 residues. The CDR3 sequence is CASSYSRRGQKDTQYF. The CDR3 coding sequence is TGTGCCAGCAGTTACTCGAGGAGGGGGCAAAAAGATACGCAGTATTTT.

The rearrangement uses TRBV30 and TRBJ2-6; D is undetermined. V was trimmed by 2 bases and J by 2 bases, leaving 4 bases between them. Germline CDR1 and CDR2: GTSNPN and SVGIG (reference sequence). This CDR3 contains 13 residues. In nucleotides, the CDR3 is TGTGCCTGGAGTACGACTGGGGCCAACGTCCTGACTTTC. Amino acid sequence: CAWSTTGANVLTF.

This chain connects TRBV7-9 to TRBJ2-3; D uncertain. CDR3 length: 12 residues. The germline V gene encodes CDR1 SEHNR and CDR2 FQNEAQ (reference sequence). V was pared by 6 bases and J by 7 bases, with 11 bases between. CDR3 sequence: CASSPEYYTQYF. The CDR3 nucleotides are TGTGCCAGCAGTCCGGAGTACTATACGCAGTATTTT.

This sequence joins TRBV18 and TRBJ2-2; D may be TRBD2 (6 bases). The germline gives CDR1 KGHSH, CDR2 LQKENI. Trimming removed 8 bases from V and 1 base from J, with 14 bases in between. The CDR3 covers 15 residues. The chain's CDR3 is CASPRDLMNTGELFF. CDR3 DNA sequence: TGTGCCAGCCCAAGGGACTTGATGAACACCGGGGAGCTGTTTTTT.

The chain has TRBV4-2 and TRBJ2-2; maybe TRBD1 (6 bases). V was shortened by 0 bases and J by 6 bases, with 14 bases between the two germline ends. The CDR3 is 16 residues long. The germline gives CDR1 LGHNA, CDR2 YNFKEQ. CDR3 bases: TGTGCCAGCAGCCAAGACCCCAACAGGGAACCCGGGGAGCTGTTTTTT. It encodes CASSQDPNREPGELFF.

The V call is TRBV6-2 or TRBV6-3, the J call TRBJ1-1, with D tentatively TRBD1 (6 bases). The CDR3 loop spans 16 amino acids. Germline V gene lookup returns CDR1 MNHEY and CDR2 SVGEGT. Trimming removed 2 bases at V and 0 bases at J, with 13 bases between. The CDR3 DNA is TGTGCCAGCAGTTACGGCGGGGGGCCGCTGAACACTGAAGCTTTCTTT. This sequence encodes CASSYGGGPLNTEAFF.

The gene calls are TRBV6-4 and TRBJ2-1; the D gene is possibly TRBD1 (5 bases). The CDR3 has 13 amino acids. Trimming shortened V by 6 bases and J by 4 bases, and 10 bases separated the two germline ends. The V gene's germline CDR1 is MRHNA and CDR2 SNTAGT. CDR3 in amino acids: CASRRGEYNEQFF. CDR3 DNA: TGTGCCAGCAGAAGGGGTGAGTACAATGAGCAGTTCTTC.

The gene calls are TRBV15 and TRBJ1-1; 7 nucleotides line up with TRBD1. The germline CDR1 and CDR2 sequences are LNHNV and YYDKDF (reference sequence). This CDR3 has 13 residues. V shed 5 bases and J 10 bases; nucleotides not matched to a gene: 10. CDR3 sequence reads: CATSGLTGAGAFF. Written as DNA, the CDR3 is TGTGCCACCAGCGGTTTAACAGGGGCGGGAGCTTTCTTT.

The genes are TRBV13 and TRBJ2-6; the D gene is possibly TRBD1 (6 bases). Germline V gene data show CDR1 as PRHDT and CDR2 as FYEKMQ (reference sequence). The V gene lost 5 bases and the J gene lost 0 bases, with 14 bases spanning the gap. CDR3 size: 17 residues. This chain's CDR3 is CASSPLQGSSGANVLTF. In DNA form, the CDR3 reads TGTGCCAGCAGCCCTTTACAGGGAAGCTCTGGGGCCAACGTCCTGACTTTC.

The chain uses TRBV6-6 and TRBJ1-4, with 7 bases identical to TRBD1. J lost 8 bases, V lost 6 bases, and 9 bases had no gene match. The CDR3 contains 14 residues. Looked up from germline, CDR1 is MNHNY and CDR2 is SVGAGI (reference sequence). The DNA of the CDR3 is TGTGCCAGCAGGATACAGGGGAAGAGGGAAAAACTGTTTTTT. It yields the protein CASRIQGKREKLFF.